This T cell receptor (beta chain) was documented in a study of HIV-infected patients and healthy controls. No cell fractionation was done, so the repertoire covers all unsorted peripheral blood T cells. Alpha and beta constant-region primers primed reverse transcription of around 550 ng RNA. Each of the alpha and beta chains got its own library through chain-specific third strand synthesis with indices. A single record per CDR3 protein comes from TCRdb applying MiXCR to the 5' RACE reads. This table holds fewer than 20,000 distinct CDR3 sequences, less than 15% found once. This clonotype has at least ten counts. The sequenced sample consisted of blood. The origin of this receptor is an adult in good health.

The CDR3 here is CSVESSGNTIYF. CDR3 sequence (DNA): TGCAGCGTTGAATCTTCCGGGAACACCATATATTTT. This sequence joins TRBV29-1 and TRBJ1-3; unclear D gene. With 2 bases removed from V and 7 bases from J, the gap between germline ends came to 9 bases. This CDR3 has 12 amino acids. Looked up from germline, CDR1 is SQVTM and CDR2 is ANQGSEA.